The clone carrying this TCR beta chain was found many times. Its matching antigen is unknown. V was clipped by 0 bases and J by 8 bases; unmatched bases: 9. Germline assignment: CDR1 KGHSH and CDR2 LQKENI. This CDR3 contains 16 residues. Unique molecular identifiers were built into the TCRbeta library. MiXCR was run by TCRdb on the PCR reads, yielding one entry per CDR3 protein. Found here are 280,000 or so distinct CDR3 sequences, about 9.9% of them singletons; the top ten hold 20% to 30%. The record originates from a study of T-cell reconstitution after alpha-beta-depleted transplantation in children. Study results and limitations: One year after transplant, T-cell counts and diversity came mostly from newly produced T cells. Alpha-beta T cells present about two months after transplant were reported to originate from several hundred expanded graft clones. TCRbeta diversity was high at day 60 in some patients (a result of surviving recipient T cells and thymic progenitors).

The material was peripheral blood, obtained 180 days after TCRalphabeta/CD19-depleted stem cell transplant. The clonotype comes from a male patient aged 2-10 years who had a stem cell transplant for chronic granulomatous disease, so the T cells may come from the graft donor. This chain joins TRBV18 and TRBJ1-4; the match to TRBD1 covers 7 bases. CDR3 sequence: CASSPPGQPIREKLFF. DNA of the CDR3: TGTGCCAGCTCACCACCGGGACAGCCCATTCGGGAAAAACTGTTTTTT.